These 17 T cell receptor beta chains were sequenced from one sample in a study of blood T cell repertoires in COVID-19. The method was immunoSEQ multiplex PCR; TCRdb's version includes in-frame clones alone and lacks a portion of them. Seen here are some 43,000 clones, approximately 88% observed once, and the top ten hold roughly 14%. What was sequenced was peripheral blood. The receptors were sampled from a man aged 45 to 65 with active or convalescent COVID-19.

The rearrangement joins TRBV3-1 (or the pseudogene TRBV3-2) to TRBJ1-1; D not certain. The CDR3 covers 14 residues. Germline V gene sequence: CDR1 LGHDT, CDR2 YNNKEL (reference sequence). Trimming removed 1 base from V and 7 bases from J, with 13 bases in between. In nucleotides, the CDR3 is TGTGCCAGCAGCCAAGCCCCAGCCCAGGTTGAAGCTTTCTTT. It is translated as CASSQAPAQVEAFF.

The CDR3: CASGGQVPGYTF. CDR3 nucleotides: TGTGCCAGCGGTGGGCAGGTCCCTGGCTACACCTTC. The rearrangement joins TRBV28 to TRBJ1-2; no firm D call. Germline CDR1 is MDHEN and CDR2 is SYDVKM. The ends were cut back, 8 bases at V and 7 bases at J, with 14 bases in the middle. This CDR3 has 12 residues.

This clone is medium-sized (0.01 to 0.1%) by share. The genes are TRBV27 and TRBJ2-1; unclear D gene. CDR1 and CDR2 (germline): MNHEY, SMNVEV (reference sequence). The CDR3 runs to 13 residues. With 3 bases removed from V and 4 bases from J, the gap between germline ends came to 7 bases. The CDR3 loop reads CASSFGLYNEQFF. CDR3 sequence (DNA): TGTGCCAGCAGTTTCGGGTTATACAATGAGCAGTTCTTC.

This chain links TRBV18 with TRBJ2-7; D is perhaps TRBD2 (6 bases). Germline loops: CDR1 KGHSH, CDR2 LQKENI. Trimming took 1 base from V and 4 from J, leaving 8 bases between them. The CDR3 runs 13 residues. The chain's CDR3 is CASSPQEGYEQYF. In DNA, the CDR3 is TGTGCCAGCTCACCACAGGAGGGGTACGAGCAGTACTTC. The full variable domain, in which reference TRBV18 and TRBJ2-7 provide the parts outside the CDR3, is NAGVMQNPRHLVRRRGQEARLRCSPMKGHSHVYWYRQLPEEGLKFMVYLQKENIIDESGMPKERFSAEFPKEGPSILRIQQVVRGDSAAYFCASSPQEGYEQYFGPGTRLTVT.

The V gene is TRBV7-2, the J gene TRBJ1-6; D remains unclear. This CDR3 comprises 15 residues. Germline V gene lookup returns CDR1 SGHTA and CDR2 FQGNSA. The V end was cut by 5 bases, the J end by 0 bases, with 8 bases between. This chain's CDR3 is CASSQSPSYNSPLHF. CDR3 nucleotides: TGTGCCAGCAGCCAAAGCCCCTCCTATAATTCACCCCTCCACTTT.

The J gene is TRBJ1-2, the V gene TRBV5-4; D is unclear. This CDR3 region has 16 residues. The germline V gene encodes CDR1 SGHNT and CDR2 YYREEE (reference sequence). The V gene lost 1 base and the J gene lost 4 bases, with 17 bases spanning the gap. The CDR3 reads CASSLSGLGGSYGYTF. The DNA for the CDR3 is TGTGCCAGCAGCTTGTCGGGCCTAGGAGGGTCCTATGGCTACACCTTC.

This sequence joins TRBV9 and TRBJ2-1; the match to TRBD1 covers 8 bases. Germline loops: CDR1 SGDLS, CDR2 YYNGEE. The CDR3 loop spans 15 amino acids. V lost 3 bases, J lost 7 bases, and 9 bases stayed unmatched. CDR3 amino acids: CASSARQGRLNEQFF. For the CDR3, the DNA is TGTGCCAGCAGCGCGAGACAGGGGCGCTTAAATGAGCAGTTCTTC.

V and J are TRBV5-5 and TRBJ1-1; possible D gene TRBD1, 6 bases. With 1 base removed from V and 5 bases from J, the gap between germline ends came to 9 bases. The CDR3 consists of 13 residues. CDR1 SGHKS and CDR2 YYEKEE come from the germline V gene (reference sequence). The CDR3 spells CASSLTGNTEAFF. CDR3 DNA: TGTGCCAGCAGCTTGACAGGGAATACTGAAGCTTTCTTT.

V is TRBV6-5 and J is TRBJ1-5, with TRBD1 as a possible D gene (6 bases). There are 13 residues in the CDR3. V was cut by 7 bases and J by 0 bases, with 7 bases left in between. Germline lookup yields CDR1 MNHEY and CDR2 SVGAGI. The CDR3 DNA reads as TGTGCCAGCACCAGGGGTAGCAATCAGCCCCAGCATTTT. Protein: CASTRGSNQPQHF.

This sequence joins TRBV7-2 and TRBJ1-2; D is uncertain. The germline gives CDR1 SGHTA, CDR2 FQGNSA. The V gene lost 4 bases and the J gene lost 4 bases, with 10 bases spanning the gap. This CDR3 has 13 amino acids. The CDR3 DNA follows: TGTGCCAGCAGCTCCCCCTTAGTCTATGGCTACACCTTC. Translating it yields CASSSPLVYGYTF.

V and J are TRBV24-1 and TRBJ2-7, with 7 bases aligning to TRBD1. The V gene's germline CDR1 is KGHDR and CDR2 SFDVKD. J was trimmed by 6 bases and V by 9 bases; bases with no gene match: 7. The CDR3 runs 12 residues. The CDR3 loop reads CATLGTVSEQYF. Here the CDR3 DNA reads TGTGCCACCCTCGGGACAGTTTCCGAGCAGTACTTC.

The V gene is TRBV6-5, the J gene TRBJ2-7; D is undetermined. CDR3 size: 14 residues. CDR1 is MNHEY, CDR2 SVGAGI, per germline. V lost 0 bases and J 1 base, leaving 7 bases between the germline ends. The CDR3 spells CASSYSGRSYEQYF. The DNA for the CDR3 is TGTGCCAGCAGTTACTCGGGCAGATCCTACGAGCAGTACTTC.

The chain links TRBV12-3 or TRBV12-4 to TRBJ1-2, with D unresolved. V was cut by 6 bases and J by 7 bases, with 12 bases left in between. CDR3 size: 12 residues. The CDR3 DNA sequence: TGTGCCAGCAGCAACGGGTGGGTTGGCTACACCTTC. Protein sequence: CASSNGWVGYTF.

The V gene is TRBV11-3, the J gene TRBJ2-3; 8 positions agree with TRBD2. This CDR3 has 17 amino acids. From germline, CDR1 is SGHNT and CDR2 YENEEA. The J segment lost 1 base and the V segment lost 1 base, leaving 7 bases of the junction unmatched. CDR3: CASSLGATGGGTDTQYF. The DNA for the CDR3 is TGTGCCAGCAGCTTAGGAGCGACGGGAGGGGGCACAGATACGCAGTATTTT.

This rearrangement joins TRBV12-3 or TRBV12-4 to TRBJ1-5; 7 bases align to TRBD1. Losses at the gene ends were 6 bases for V and 11 bases for J; bases not matched to a gene: 10. The length of the CDR3 is 13 residues. Written as DNA, the CDR3 is TGTGCCAGCAGGGAGGCAGGGGGTGGGTCCCAGCATTTT. Translating gives CASREAGGGSQHF.

The genes are TRBV9 and TRBJ1-2; D possibly corresponds to TRBD1 (5 bases). V gave up 0 bases and J gave up 13 bases, with 28 bases separating them. Germline CDR1 and CDR2: SGDLS and YYNGEE. The CDR3 loop spans 17 amino acids. CDR3 coding DNA: TGTGCCAGCAGCGTAGAGGGTAAGGGACTCTCATTGGGTTCGTGCACCTTC. The encoded protein is CASSVEGKGLSLGSCTF.

This clone was picked up a small number of times. The CDR3 DNA reads as TGTGCCAGCTCACTGGGACAGAATGAAAAACTGTTTTTT. Its translation: CASSLGQNEKLFF. This chain uses TRBV18 with TRBJ1-4; TRBD1 matches 7 bases. This CDR3 has 13 residues. Germline V gives CDR1 KGHSH, CDR2 LQKENI. Germline trimming cut 4 bases from V and 5 bases from J; bases unmatched to any gene: 1.